This T cell receptor beta chain comes out of a study of T-cell memory formation after mild COVID-19. Study-level findings and limits: Memory from before infection featured some responding clones, which suggests cross-reactive memory joined. Specificity for SARS-CoV-2 was not confirmed among the second-wave clones peaking on day 37.

As regards this clonotype: Antigen specificity is unknown.

Germline loops: CDR1 SGHRS, CDR2 YFSETQ. This CDR3 is 14 amino acids long. The ends were cut back, 4 bases at V and 4 bases at J, with 15 bases in the middle. 5'RACE with constant-segment primers built TCRalpha and TCRbeta cDNA libraries with UMIs. MiXCR, applied by TCRdb to the 5' RACE reads, yields one record per CDR3 protein. The profile shows 350,000 to 450,000 distinct CDR3 sequences, less than 25% of them singletons. This clonotype originated in an adult woman who had mild COVID-19 (a few samples of this study predate the infection). Cell type and time point are not known. Sequenced material: PBMCs or a T cell subset sorted from them (not recorded which). This sequence joins TRBV5-1 and TRBJ2-7; D perhaps matches TRBD1 (5 bases). The CDR3 sequence: CASSQGQSQYEQYF. CDR3 DNA: TGCGCCAGCAGCCAAGGACAAAGTCAATACGAGCAGTACTTC.